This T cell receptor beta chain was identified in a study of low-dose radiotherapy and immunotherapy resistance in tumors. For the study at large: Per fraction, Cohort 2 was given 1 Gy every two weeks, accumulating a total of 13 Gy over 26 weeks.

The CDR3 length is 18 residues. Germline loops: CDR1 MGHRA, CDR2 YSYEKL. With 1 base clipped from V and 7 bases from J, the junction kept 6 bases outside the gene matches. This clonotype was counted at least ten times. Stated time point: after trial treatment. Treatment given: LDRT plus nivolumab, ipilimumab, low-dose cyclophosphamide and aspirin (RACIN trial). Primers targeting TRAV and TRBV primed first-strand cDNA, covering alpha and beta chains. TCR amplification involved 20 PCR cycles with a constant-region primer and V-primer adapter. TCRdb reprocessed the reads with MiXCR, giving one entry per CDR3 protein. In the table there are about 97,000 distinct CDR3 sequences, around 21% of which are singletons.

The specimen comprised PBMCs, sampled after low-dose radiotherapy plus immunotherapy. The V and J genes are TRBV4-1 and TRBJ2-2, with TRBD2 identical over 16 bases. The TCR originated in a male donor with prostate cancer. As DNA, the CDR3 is TGCGCCAGCAGCCAAGGGGGACTAGCGGGGGGGCCGATCGGGGAGCTGTTTTTT. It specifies CASSQGGLAGGPIGELFF.